A single sample gave rise to the 16 T cell receptor beta chains below, sequenced in a study of T cell changes during pregnancy in multiple sclerosis. Sequencing was performed with immunoSEQ multiplex PCR; in TCRdb, only in-frame clones are kept and a portion is missing. Seen here are some 100,000 clones, more than 80% observed once, and the top ten hold approximately 1.2%. This specimen was peripheral blood, taken in the second trimester of pregnancy. The origin of the receptors is a female donor with multiple sclerosis, enrolled in a pregnancy study.

This clone was observed a single time. This rearrangement joins TRBV7-3 to TRBJ2-5; 10 bases map to TRBD1. This CDR3 has 17 residues. Per germline, CDR1 SGHTA and CDR2 FQGTGA. V lost 5 bases, J lost 4 bases, and 13 bases stayed unmatched. The CDR3 spells CASSLRRMTGGGETQYF. For the CDR3, the DNA is TGTGCCAGCAGCCTCCGAAGAATGACAGGGGGCGGAGAGACCCAGTACTTC.

V and J are TRBV4-2 and TRBJ2-5; 8 bases align to TRBD2. The CDR3 is 15 residues long. The ends lost 0 bases at V and 5 bases at J; junction bases unmatched: 5. Germline values: CDR1 LGHNA, CDR2 YNFKEQ. The CDR3 here is CASSQERGGGETQYF. In DNA, the CDR3 is TGTGCCAGCAGCCAAGAACGGGGGGGTGGGGAGACCCAGTACTTC.

The chain combines TRBV5-1 with TRBJ1-2; D gene unclear. This CDR3 region has 16 residues. Germline loops: CDR1 SGHRS, CDR2 YFSETQ. Trimming pared 3 bases from V and 6 bases from J, leaving 21 bases between. The CDR3 nucleotides are TGCGCCAGCAGCTCCAATCCGGGCGGGCCCCTAGATGGCTACACCTTC. Protein sequence: CASSSNPGGPLDGYTF.

The chain is built from TRBV7-5 and TRBJ1-5; the D call in the table, TRBD1, was not verified against the DNA. TRBV7-5 is tagged as a pseudogene. The CDR3 sequence is 19 residues long. CDR3 bases: TGTGTCAGAAGTTGGCTCGAGGGGACAGGGGAAAGGAGCAATCAGCCCCAGCATTTT. It codes for CVRSWLEGTGERSNQPQHF.

The chain couples TRBV28 to TRBJ2-7, with D perhaps matching TRBD1 (6 bases). The germline V and J ends were trimmed by 7 bases and 4 bases, with 14 bases remaining between them. Looked up from germline, CDR1 is MDHEN and CDR2 is SYDVKM. The CDR3 is 13 amino acids. As DNA, the CDR3 is TGTGCCAGCACGGTTCAGGGGTGGTACGAGCAGTACTTC. Its protein is CASTVQGWYEQYF. The whole variable domain, remainder taken from reference TRBV28 and TRBJ2-7, is DVKVTQSSRYLVKRTGEKVFLECVQDMDHENMFWYRQDPGLGLRLIYFSYDVKMKEKGDIPEGYSVSREKKERFSLILESASTNQTSMYLCASTVQGWYEQYFGPGTRLTVT.

Of note for this clone: A junction end diverges from the germline sequence, so it may reflect a read error. The gene calls are TRBV6-6 and TRBJ1-2; D gene ambiguous. CDR3 length: 11 residues. Germline V lookup: CDR1 MNHNY, CDR2 SVGAGI (reference sequence). CDR3 protein: CASTSNYGYTF. CDR3 nucleotide sequence: TGTGCCAGCACGTCTAATTATGGCTACACCTTC.

V is TRBV18 and J is TRBJ2-3, with D perhaps matching TRBD2 (5 bases). The CDR3 extends over 17 amino acids. Trimming took 3 bases from V and 0 from J, leaving 16 bases between them. Germline loops: CDR1 KGHSH, CDR2 LQKENI. The CDR3 bases are TGTGCCAGCTCACCTTTGGAGGCCCCCACGAGCACAGATACGCAGTATTTT. Residues: CASSPLEAPTSTDTQYF.

The chain carries TRBV5-1 and TRBJ2-7; the D is unclear. This CDR3 has 14 amino acids. CDR1 and CDR2 (germline): SGHRS, YFSETQ. Between the trimmed V and J ends, which lost 0 bases and 0 bases, there was a span of 7 bases. The CDR3 reads CASSLAASSYEQYF. In DNA, the CDR3 is TGCGCCAGCAGCTTGGCCGCGAGCTCCTACGAGCAGTACTTC.

This clone was detected only once. This rearrangement joins TRBV6-5 to TRBJ1-4; 7 bases fit TRBD1. The J segment lost 3 bases and the V segment lost 8 bases, leaving 9 bases of the junction unmatched. The CDR3 extends over 15 amino acids. CDR1 and CDR2 (germline): MNHEY, SVGAGI. The CDR3 DNA reads as TGTGCCAGCCGGGACAGAGATTTTCCTAATGAAAAACTGTTTTTT. This gives the protein CASRDRDFPNEKLFF.

This clone was recorded once. This chain connects TRBV7-8 to TRBJ1-1; 7 bases are shared with TRBD1. The length of the CDR3 is 16 residues. Trimming at V came to 1 base and at J to 0 bases, leaving 5 bases not matched to a gene. Germline V gene lookup returns CDR1 SGHVS and CDR2 FQNEAQ. The CDR3 nucleotides are TGTGCCAGCAGCTTAGTAGGAGGGGGCTTGAACACTGAAGCTTTCTTT. Translation: CASSLVGGGLNTEAFF.

This clone is a singleton in its sample. V and J are TRBV9 and TRBJ2-3; the match to TRBD2 covers 7 bases. CDR3 length: 15 residues. With V trimmed by 7 bases and J by 6 bases, 14 bases remained unmatched. CDR1 is SGDLS, CDR2 YYNGEE, per germline. CDR3: CASRAERGGGDTQYF. In DNA, the CDR3 is TGTGCCAGCCGGGCAGAGCGGGGAGGAGGGGATACGCAGTATTTT.

The chain carries TRBV19 and TRBJ1-5, with D hard to call. The CDR3 spans 16 residues. From germline, CDR1 is LNHDA and CDR2 SQIVND (reference sequence). V was shortened by 3 bases and J by 2 bases, with 14 bases between the two germline ends. CDR3 loop: CASSIWRTWGNQPQHF. The CDR3 DNA reads TGTGCCAGTAGTATTTGGCGGACTTGGGGCAATCAGCCCCAGCATTTT. The full variable domain, its missing parts supplied by reference TRBV19 and TRBJ1-5, is DGGITQSPKYLFRKEGQNVTLSCEQNLNHDAMYWYRQDPGQGLRLIYYSQIVNDFQKGDIAEGYSVSREKKESFPLTVTSAQKNPTAFYLCASSIWRTWGNQPQHFGDGTRLSIL.

V usage is TRBV19 and J usage is TRBJ2-2; 9 nucleotides agree with TRBD1. CDR1 LNHDA and CDR2 SQIVND come from the germline V gene (reference sequence). The CDR3 extends over 15 amino acids. Germline trimming cut 4 bases from V and 5 bases from J; bases unmatched to any gene: 5. This chain's CDR3 is CASSTGTGLTGELFF. The CDR3 DNA reads as TGTGCCAGTAGTACCGGGACAGGGCTAACCGGGGAGCTGTTTTTT.

The chain links TRBV23-1 to TRBJ1-5, with TRBD1 matching 7 bases. TRBV23-1 belongs to the ORF category, with a function that is uncertain. This CDR3 comprises 17 residues. Trimming took 0 bases from V and 2 from J; bases not matched to a gene: 7. CDR3 coding DNA: TGCGCCAGCAGTCAATCGCGACCAGGGACAGGCAATCAGCCCCAGCATTTT. This translates into CASSQSRPGTGNQPQHF.

J is TRBJ2-3 and V is TRBV19, with D unresolved. The V end was cut by 3 bases, the J end by 2 bases, with 15 bases between. Germline loops: CDR1 LNHDA, CDR2 SQIVND (reference sequence). The CDR3 has 16 residues. The CDR3 DNA sequence: TGTGCCAGTAGTATCGCGGCGGCAGAAGTCACAGATACGCAGTATTTT. Protein: CASSIAAAEVTDTQYF.

This chain connects TRBV5-4 to TRBJ2-3; D is unclear. Germline V CDR1 and CDR2: SGHNT, YYREEE (reference sequence). With 0 bases removed from V and 4 bases from J, the gap between germline ends came to 12 bases. CDR3 length: 15 residues. The CDR3, as DNA: TGTGCCAGCAGCTTGGAACTCCGGGTCCCAGATACGCAGTATTTT. It specifies CASSLELRVPDTQYF.